These 4 T cell receptor beta chains originate from one sample sequenced in a study of T cells in Graves' hyperthyroidism and ophthalmopathy. Amplification targeted TCR beta CDR3 regions from RNA transcripts. The HTBI primer set was used in a first-round RT-PCR of the TCR CDR3. TCRdb re-analysed the multiplex PCR reads in MiXCR, keeping a single row per CDR3 protein. Of approximately 370,000 distinct CDR3 sequences in the sample, under 15% were seen once. Sequenced input: blood. The source of these receptors is a woman between 25 and 40 years old with Graves' hyperthyroidism.

This sequence joins TRBV20-1 and TRBJ2-2; 8 nucleotides align to TRBD2. V lost 0 bases to trimming and J lost 7 bases; unmatched junction nucleotides: 4. Germline V gene data show CDR1 as DFQATT and CDR2 as SNEGSKA (reference sequence). This CDR3 region has 14 residues. The CDR3, as DNA: TGCAGTGCTAGAGAGAGCGGGAGAGGCGGGGAGCTGTTTTTT. Protein: CSARESGRGGELFF.

Many counts were recorded for this clonotype. The chain recombines TRBV20-1 with TRBJ1-3, with D maybe TRBD1 (5 bases). The CDR3 consists of 16 residues. V was cut by 0 bases and J by 0 bases, with 12 bases left in between. Germline V gives CDR1 DFQATT, CDR2 SNEGSKA (reference sequence). This CDR3 is CSARDLWGNSGNTIYF. CDR3 nucleotides: TGCAGTGCTAGAGATCTTTGGGGGAACTCTGGAAACACCATATATTTT.

This clonotype was observed at least ten times. The chain is built from TRBV20-1 and TRBJ1-5; D remains ambiguous. With 1 base removed from V and 7 bases from J, the gap between germline ends came to 11 bases. The CDR3 spans 13 residues. Germline CDR1 reads DFQATT; CDR2 reads SNEGSKA (reference sequence). The CDR3 DNA is TGCAGTGCTAGAGTGAATGGTGACCAGCCCCAGCATTTT. Translated, it gives CSARVNGDQPQHF.

The gene calls are TRBV25-1 and TRBJ2-3; D is tentatively TRBD1 or TRBD2 (5 bases each). Germline CDR1 MGHDK, CDR2 SYGVNS. This CDR3 region has 15 residues. The ends were cut back, 4 bases at V and 2 bases at J, with 13 bases in the middle. CDR3 loop: CASSGSTGTTDTQYF. The DNA of the CDR3 is TGTGCCAGCAGTGGGTCGACCGGGACCACAGATACGCAGTATTTT.